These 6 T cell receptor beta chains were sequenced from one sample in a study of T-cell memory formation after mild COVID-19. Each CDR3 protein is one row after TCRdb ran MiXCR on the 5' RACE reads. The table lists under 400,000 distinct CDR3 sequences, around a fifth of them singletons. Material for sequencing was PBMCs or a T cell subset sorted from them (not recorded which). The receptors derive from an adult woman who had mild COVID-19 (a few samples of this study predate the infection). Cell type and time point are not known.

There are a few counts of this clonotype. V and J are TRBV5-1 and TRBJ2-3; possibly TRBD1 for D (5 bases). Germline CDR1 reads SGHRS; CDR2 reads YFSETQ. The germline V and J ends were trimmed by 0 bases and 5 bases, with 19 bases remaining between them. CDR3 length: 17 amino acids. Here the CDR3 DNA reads TGCGCCAGCAGCTTGGTAGACCAGGGCCTAGGCCTAGATACGCAGTATTTT. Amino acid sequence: CASSLVDQGLGLDTQYF.

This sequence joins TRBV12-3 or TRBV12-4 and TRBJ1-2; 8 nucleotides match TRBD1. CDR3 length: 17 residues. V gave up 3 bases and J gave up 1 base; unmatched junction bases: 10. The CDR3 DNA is TGTGCCAGCAGTTTTCGTGGGGGGACAGGCAGTAACTATGGCTACACCTTC. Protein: CASSFRGGTGSNYGYTF.

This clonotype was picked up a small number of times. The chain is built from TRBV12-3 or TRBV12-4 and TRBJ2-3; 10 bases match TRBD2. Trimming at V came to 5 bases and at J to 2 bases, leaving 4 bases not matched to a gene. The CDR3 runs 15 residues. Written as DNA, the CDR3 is TGTGCCAGCAGTACTAGCGGGGTATCCACAGATACGCAGTATTTT. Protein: CASSTSGVSTDTQYF.

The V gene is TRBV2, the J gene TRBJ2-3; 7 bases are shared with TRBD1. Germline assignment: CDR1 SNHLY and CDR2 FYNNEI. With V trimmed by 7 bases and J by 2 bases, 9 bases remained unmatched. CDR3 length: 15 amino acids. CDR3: CASTVTGSFTDTQYF. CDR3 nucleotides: TGTGCCAGCACCGTGACAGGGTCTTTCACAGATACGCAGTATTTT.

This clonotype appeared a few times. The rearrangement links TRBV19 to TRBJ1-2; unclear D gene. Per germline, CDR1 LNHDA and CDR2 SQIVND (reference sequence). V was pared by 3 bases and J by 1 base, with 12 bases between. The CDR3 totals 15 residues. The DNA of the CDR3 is TGTGCCAGTAGTATCACTGCAGGATATAACTATGGCTACACCTTC. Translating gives CASSITAGYNYGYTF.

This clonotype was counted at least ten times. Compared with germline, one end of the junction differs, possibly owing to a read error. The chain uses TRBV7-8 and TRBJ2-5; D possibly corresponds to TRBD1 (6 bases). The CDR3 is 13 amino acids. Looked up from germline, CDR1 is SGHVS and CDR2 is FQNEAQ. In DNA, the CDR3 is TGCGCCAGCAGCTTGGGGGCCCAAGAGACCCAGTACTTC. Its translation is CASSLGAQETQYF.